These 31 T cell receptor beta chains came from one sample sequenced in a study of cytomegalovirus exposure and HLA in healthy donors (dated by TCRdb to about 2017). Library preparation used the immunoSEQ multiplex PCR assay. A mixture of 60 forward primers for TCR Vbeta segments and 13 reverse primers for TCR Jbeta segments was used in the multiplex PCR. TCRdb holds this immuneACCESS table with in-frame rearrangements only. Some clones are missing; in checked studies, unresolved V genes explain under half, and the rest has no known cause. The sample has around 200,000 clones on record, less than 85% of them singletons. Under 0.85% of the sample lies in the top ten. The sample consisted of PBMCs. These receptors came from a boy aged 10-17 years in good health and CMV-seronegative.

The CDR3 here is CASNTWQVPYGYTF. CDR3 DNA sequence: TGTGCCAGCAACACTTGGCAGGTCCCCTATGGCTACACCTTC. The chain has TRBV5-8 and TRBJ1-2; D not resolved. CDR1 is SGHTS and CDR2 is YDEGEE in the germline V gene. The CDR3 covers 14 residues. Trimming removed 6 bases at V and 4 bases at J, with 16 bases between.

The genes are TRBV2 and TRBJ2-7; possible D gene TRBD1, 5 bases. This CDR3 is 11 amino acids long. Germline V lookup: CDR1 SNHLY, CDR2 FYNNEI. The CDR3 nucleotides are TGTGGGGGCGGCGACTCCTACGAGCAGTACTTC. Translating it yields CGGGDSYEQYF. The variable domain in full, with the rest retrieved from reference TRBV2 and TRBJ2-7, is EPEVTQTPSHQVTQMGQEVILRCVPISNHLYFYWYRQILGQKVEFLVSFYNNEISEKSEIFDDQFSVERPDGSNFTLKIRSTKLEDSAMYFCGGGDSYEQYFGPGTRLTVT.

The rearrangement uses TRBV25-1 and TRBJ2-7; 7 nucleotides match TRBD2. Looked up from germline, CDR1 is MGHDK and CDR2 is SYGVNS. Trimming cost V 7 bases and J 6 bases; bases outside gene matches: 3. There are 11 residues in the CDR3. CDR3 in DNA: TGTGCCAGCATGGGGGGGGTCGAGCAGTACTTC. It codes for CASMGGVEQYF.

A few counts support this clone. V usage is TRBV9 and J usage is TRBJ1-5; no clear D. The CDR3 is 13 residues long. CDR1 is SGDLS, CDR2 YYNGEE, per germline. V was shortened by 0 bases and J by 5 bases, with 6 bases between the two germline ends. As DNA, the CDR3 is TGTGCCAGCAGCGTAGGGGCCGATCAGCCCCAGCATTTT. Protein sequence: CASSVGADQPQHF.

The V gene is TRBV5-1, the J gene TRBJ1-4; tentatively, D is TRBD1 (5 bases). The CDR3 contains 15 residues. The V end was cut by 1 base, the J end by 4 bases, with 11 bases between. Per germline, CDR1 SGHRS and CDR2 YFSETQ. The CDR3 nucleotides are TGCGCCAGCAGCTTGCGTTCGGGGGGTAATGAAAAACTGTTTTTT. Translating it yields CASSLRSGGNEKLFF.

This sequence joins TRBV6-6 and TRBJ1-1; D perhaps matches TRBD1 (6 bases). Trimming cost V 2 bases and J 5 bases, with 12 bases left between them. Germline CDR1 MNHNY, CDR2 SVGAGI (reference sequence). This CDR3 comprises 14 residues. The chain's CDR3 is CASSYMGAGTEAFF. The CDR3 coding sequence is TGTGCCAGCAGTTACATGGGGGCTGGGACTGAAGCTTTCTTT.

Here the CDR3 reads CSVQAGELFF. DNA of the CDR3: TGCAGCGTTCAGGCCGGGGAGCTGTTTTTT. The rearrangement uses TRBV29-1 and TRBJ2-2; D is uncertain. The CDR3 is 10 amino acids. From germline, CDR1 is SQVTM and CDR2 ANQGSEA. V lost 5 bases and J 6 bases, leaving 4 bases between the germline ends.

The rearrangement uses TRBV6-6 and TRBJ1-2, with TRBD1 matching over 7 bases. The CDR3 spans 15 residues. The V gene's germline CDR1 is MNHNY and CDR2 SVGAGI (reference sequence). V was clipped by 3 bases and J by 0 bases; unmatched bases: 4. CDR3 nucleotides: TGTGCCAGCAGTTATTCCGGGACAGCTAACTATGGCTACACCTTC. Translated: CASSYSGTANYGYTF.

This clone showed up just a few times. The genes are TRBV9 and TRBJ2-3, with 7 bases aligning to TRBD2. The CDR3 has 15 amino acids. Unmatched junction bases numbered 5, after V lost 4 bases and J lost 0 bases. From germline, CDR1 is SGDLS and CDR2 YYNGEE. CDR3: CASSFSGSSTDTQYF. DNA for the CDR3: TGTGCCAGCAGCTTTAGCGGGTCTAGCACAGATACGCAGTATTTT.

The V and J genes are TRBV5-1 and TRBJ1-5; weak D call: TRBD1 (6 bases). Deletions cut 0 bases from V and 4 bases from J, with 8 bases between. The CDR3 spans 14 residues. CDR1 is SGHRS, CDR2 YFSETQ, per germline. This chain's CDR3 is CASSLGTENQPQHF. CDR3 DNA: TGCGCCAGCAGCTTGGGGACAGAGAATCAGCCCCAGCATTTT.

The chain has TRBV6-5 and TRBJ2-4; no firm D call. In germline, CDR1 is MNHEY, CDR2 SVGAGI. The CDR3 totals 13 residues. V shed 2 bases and J shed 11 bases, with 13 bases lying between them. CDR3 DNA sequence: TGTGCCAGCAGTTACAAGTCTAGAACGGTTCAGTACTTC. Its translation: CASSYKSRTVQYF.

The V gene is TRBV7-3, the J gene TRBJ2-5, with TRBD1 matching over 10 bases. The CDR3 spans 15 residues. V gave up 5 bases and J gave up 1 base; unmatched junction bases: 4. The germline gives CDR1 SGHTA, CDR2 FQGTGA. The CDR3 DNA is TGTGCCAGCAGCCGGGACAGGGGTGGCCAAGAGACCCAGTACTTC. This sequence encodes CASSRDRGGQETQYF.

The V gene is TRBV29-1, the J gene TRBJ1-3; TRBD1 is a possible D gene (6 bases). The CDR3 is made up of 13 amino acids. Germline lookup yields CDR1 SQVTM and CDR2 ANQGSEA. V dropped 7 bases and J dropped 4 bases, with 14 bases sitting between them. In DNA form, the CDR3 reads TGCAGCGCCAAACCTCAGGGGGGAAACACCATATATTTT. Its protein is CSAKPQGGNTIYF. The variable domain in full, completed from reference TRBV29-1 and TRBJ1-3, reads SAVISQKPSRDICQRGTSLTIQCQVDSQVTMMFWYRQQPGQSLTLIATANQGSEATYESGFVIDKFPISRPNLTFSTLTVSNMSPEDSSIYLCSAKPQGGNTIYFGEGSWLTVV.

The chain has TRBV6-4 and TRBJ1-1, with 8 bases identical to TRBD1. CDR1 and CDR2 (germline): MRHNA, SNTAGT. The junction had 1 base not matched to a gene; V was cut back by 3 bases and J by 4 bases. The CDR3 covers 13 residues. CDR3 residues: CASSEQGGTEAFF. CDR3 bases: TGTGCCAGCAGTGAACAGGGGGGCACTGAAGCTTTCTTT.

V usage is TRBV27 and J usage is TRBJ1-1; maybe TRBD1 (6 bases). V dropped 8 bases and J dropped 8 bases, with 27 bases sitting between them. This CDR3 spans 16 amino acids. CDR1 MNHEY and CDR2 SMNVEV come from the germline V gene (reference sequence). DNA of the CDR3: TGTGCCAGCCAATGGTGGGGGCCCCCTTTGATGTACGAAGCTTTCTTT. Translation gives CASQWWGPPLMYEAFF.

The rearrangement links TRBV4-1 to TRBJ2-1; TRBD2 might be the D (7 bases). V gave up 0 bases and J gave up 6 bases, with 12 bases separating them. Germline V gives CDR1 MGHRA, CDR2 YSYEKL. CDR3 size: 15 residues. CDR3 sequence reads: CASSQEGASGNEQFF. In DNA form, the CDR3 reads TGCGCCAGCAGCCAAGAGGGGGCTAGCGGCAATGAGCAGTTCTTC.

This clone was counted a few times. The gene calls are TRBV9 and TRBJ2-1; 10 positions agree with TRBD2. J gave up 8 bases and V 3 bases, and 8 bases lay outside the gene matches. This CDR3 comprises 15 residues. Germline V CDR1 and CDR2: SGDLS, YYNGEE. CDR3 in DNA: TGTGCCAGCAGCGCAAGCGGGAGGGCCGTAGATGAGCAGTTCTTC. It encodes CASSASGRAVDEQFF.

V and J are TRBV5-8 and TRBJ1-4; 7 positions agree with TRBD1. CDR1 SGHTS and CDR2 YDEGEE come from the germline V gene. This CDR3 is 15 amino acids long. V was clipped by 7 bases and J by 8 bases; unmatched bases: 14. The DNA for the CDR3 is TGTGCCAGCGGAAATAGGGGGCAACCTGGGGAAAAACTGTTTTTT. The encoded protein is CASGNRGQPGEKLFF.

The chain joins TRBV7-9 to TRBJ2-5; no firm D call. The DNA end favors TRBJ2-7, so the J call may be wrong. The CDR3 has 15 residues. Germline-derived CDR1 and CDR2 are SEHNR and FQNEAQ (reference sequence). The chain's CDR3 is CASSLESTFSYEQYF. The DNA of the CDR3 is TGTGCCAGCAGCTTAGAATCCACCTTTTCCTACGAGCAGTACTTC.

This clone was observed a few times. V usage is TRBV11-3 and J usage is TRBJ1-3; TRBD1 aligns across 8 bases. Germline lookup yields CDR1 SGHNT and CDR2 YENEEA. The CDR3 totals 16 residues. Trimming removed 4 bases from V and 2 bases from J; junction bases left unmatched: 7. CDR3 nucleotides: TGTGCCAGCAGCTCGGGTCCACAGGGGGCTGGAAACACCATATATTTT. It specifies CASSSGPQGAGNTIYF.

This clone was picked up one time. This chain links TRBV5-8 with TRBJ1-2; the D gene is possibly TRBD1 (6 bases). The germline V and J ends were trimmed by 4 bases and 6 bases, with 13 bases remaining between them. This CDR3 region has 13 residues. The V gene's germline CDR1 is SGHTS and CDR2 YDEGEE. The CDR3 loop reads CASSLRGANGYTF. DNA for the CDR3: TGTGCCAGCAGCCTCCGGGGGGCAAATGGCTACACCTTC.

The chain carries TRBV11-2 and TRBJ1-2; D unresolved. This CDR3 is 12 amino acids long. V was shortened by 1 base and J by 4 bases, with 4 bases between the two germline ends. CDR1 is SGHAT and CDR2 is FQNNGV in the germline V gene. The CDR3 protein is CASSLAGYGYTF. In DNA, the CDR3 is TGTGCCAGCAGCTTAGCCGGCTATGGCTACACCTTC.

V usage is TRBV4-3 and J usage is TRBJ1-2; 9 bases agree with TRBD1. This CDR3 has 16 residues. Per the germline V gene, CDR1 is LGHNA and CDR2 is YSLEER. V trimming: 3 bases; J trimming: 4 bases; junction bases outside the gene matches: 9. CDR3 protein: CASSQGTGSLGYGYTF. The CDR3 DNA reads as TGCGCCAGCAGCCAGGGGACAGGGAGTTTGGGCTATGGCTACACCTTC.

This clone was seen only once. This same CDR3 is encoded by further DNA sequences in the sample. The chain uses TRBV11-2 and TRBJ2-3; D is uncertain. V gave up 4 bases and J gave up 1 base, with 6 bases separating them. The CDR3 has 13 amino acids. Germline-derived CDR1 and CDR2 are SGHAT and FQNNGV. CDR3 loop: CASSSPGTDTQYF. CDR3 DNA sequence: TGTGCCAGCAGCTCCCCAGGCACAGATACGCAGTATTTT. Based on the CDR3 plus reference TRBV11-2 and TRBJ2-3, the full variable domain is EAGVAQSPRYKIIEKRQSVAFWCNPISGHATLYWYQQILGQGPKLLIQFQNNGVVDDSQLPKDRFSAERLKGVDSTLKIQPAKLEDSAVYLCASSSPGTDTQYFGPGTRLTVL.

V and J are TRBV29-1 and TRBJ2-3, with a tentative D call TRBD2 (6 bases). The CDR3 covers 13 residues. Trimming shortened V by 6 bases and J by 0 bases, and 10 bases separated the two germline ends. Germline CDR1 reads SQVTM; CDR2 reads ANQGSEA. The chain's CDR3 is CSVTGLSTDTQYF. The CDR3 DNA is TGCAGCGTCACGGGACTCAGCACAGATACGCAGTATTTT.

V gene TRBV7-6 combines with J gene TRBJ2-7; D is undetermined. Trimming shortened V by 4 bases and J by 2 bases, and 12 bases separated the two germline ends. CDR1 and CDR2 (germline): SGHVS, FNYEAQ. The CDR3 totals 14 residues. The CDR3 DNA is TGTGCCAGCAGCTCCAGGTTTGCCCCCTACGAGCAGTACTTC. This sequence encodes CASSSRFAPYEQYF. The full variable domain, its missing parts supplied by reference TRBV7-6 and TRBJ2-7, is GAGVSQSPRYKVTKRGQDVALRCDPISGHVSLYWYRQALGQGPEFLTYFNYEAQQDKSGLPNDRFSAERPEGSISTLTIQRTEQRDSAMYRCASSSRFAPYEQYFGPGTRLTVT.

Regarding this clone: An end of the junction does not agree with germline; a read error may underlie this. The chain recombines TRBV14 with TRBJ1-3, with a possible D match to TRBD1 (5 bases). CDR3 length: 14 residues. Germline V gene lookup returns CDR1 SGHDN and CDR2 FVKESK. The CDR3 region is CASRGTLSGNTVYF. CDR3 in DNA: TGTGCCAGCCGGGGGACTTTGTCTGGAAACACCGTATATTTT. Variable domain in full (rest from reference TRBV14 and TRBJ1-3): EAGVTQFPSHSVIEKGQTVTLRCDPISGHDNLYWYRRVMGKEIKFLLHFVKESKQDESGMPNNRFLAERTGGTYSTLKVQPAELEDSGVYFCASRGTLSGNTVYFGEGSWLTVV.

This chain connects TRBV5-1 to TRBJ2-5, with no clear D. Germline lookup yields CDR1 SGHRS and CDR2 YFSETQ. V lost 0 bases to trimming and J lost 0 bases, with 6 bases between them. The CDR3 runs 14 residues. This CDR3 reads CASSLDLNQETQYF. In nucleotides, the CDR3 is TGCGCCAGCAGCTTGGACTTGAACCAAGAGACCCAGTACTTC.

This clone was observed a few times. The J gene is TRBJ1-2, the V gene TRBV4-3, with 7 nucleotides matching TRBD1. Germline CDR1 reads LGHNA; CDR2 reads YSLEER. This CDR3 region has 14 residues. Trimming took 3 bases from V and 8 from J; bases not matched to a gene: 9. The CDR3 spells CASSQNDRAGGYTF. The CDR3 DNA reads as TGCGCCAGCAGCCAGAATGACAGGGCGGGAGGCTACACCTTC.

The chain links TRBV5-1 to TRBJ1-6; 9 bases align to TRBD1. This CDR3 region has 15 residues. V was pared by 5 bases and J by 10 bases, with 10 bases of the junction left unmatched. Germline V gives CDR1 SGHRS, CDR2 YFSETQ. The CDR3 spells CASRRRDRVESPLHF. The CDR3 DNA reads TGCGCCAGCAGACGACGGGACAGGGTGGAATCACCCCTCCACTTT.

The chain couples TRBV10-1 to TRBJ1-5; TRBD1 agrees at 8 bases. With V trimmed by 5 bases and J by 9 bases, 6 bases remained unmatched. The CDR3 runs to 13 residues. CDR1 and CDR2 (germline): WNHNN, SYGVQD (reference sequence). The CDR3 sequence is CASSPGQGTPQHF. DNA for the CDR3: TGCGCCAGCAGTCCCGGACAGGGAACGCCCCAGCATTTT.